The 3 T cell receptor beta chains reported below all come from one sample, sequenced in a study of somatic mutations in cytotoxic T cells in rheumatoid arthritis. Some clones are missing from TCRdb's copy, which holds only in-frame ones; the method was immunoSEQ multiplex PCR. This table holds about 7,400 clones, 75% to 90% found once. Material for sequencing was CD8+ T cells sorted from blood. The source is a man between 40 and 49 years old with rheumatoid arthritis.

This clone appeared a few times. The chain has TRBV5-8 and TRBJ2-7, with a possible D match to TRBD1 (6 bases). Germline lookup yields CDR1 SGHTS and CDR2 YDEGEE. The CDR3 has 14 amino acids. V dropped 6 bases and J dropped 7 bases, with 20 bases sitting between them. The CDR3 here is CASNPLGQGFEQYV. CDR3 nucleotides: TGTGCCAGCAACCCTCTAGGCCAGGGGTTTGAGCAGTACGTC.

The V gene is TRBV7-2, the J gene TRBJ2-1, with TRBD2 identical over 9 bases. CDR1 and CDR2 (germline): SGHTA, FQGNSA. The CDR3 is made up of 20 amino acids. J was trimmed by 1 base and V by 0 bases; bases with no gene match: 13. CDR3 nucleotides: TGTGCCAGCAGCTTAGCCGCCCTAGCGGGGAGTCGGGGATCCTACAATGAGCAGTTCTTC. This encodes CASSLAALAGSRGSYNEQFF.

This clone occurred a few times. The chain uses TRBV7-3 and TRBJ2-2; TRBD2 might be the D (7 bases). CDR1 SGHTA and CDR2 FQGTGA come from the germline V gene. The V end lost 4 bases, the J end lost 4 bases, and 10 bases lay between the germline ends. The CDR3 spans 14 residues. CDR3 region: CASSSGGGTGELFF. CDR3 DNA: TGTGCCAGCAGCTCGGGGGGCGGCACCGGGGAGCTGTTTTTT.